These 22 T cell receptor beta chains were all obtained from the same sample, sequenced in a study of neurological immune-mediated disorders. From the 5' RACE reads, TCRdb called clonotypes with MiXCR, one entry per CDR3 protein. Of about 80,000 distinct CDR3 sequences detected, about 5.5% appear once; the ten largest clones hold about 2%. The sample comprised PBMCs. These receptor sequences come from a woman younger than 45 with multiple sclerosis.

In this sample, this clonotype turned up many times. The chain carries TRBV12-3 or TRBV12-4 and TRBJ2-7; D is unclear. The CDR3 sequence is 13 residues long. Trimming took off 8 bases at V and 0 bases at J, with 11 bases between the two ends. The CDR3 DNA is TGTGCCAGCGGCCCCAGGAGCTCCTACGAGCAGTACTTC. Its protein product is CASGPRSSYEQYF.

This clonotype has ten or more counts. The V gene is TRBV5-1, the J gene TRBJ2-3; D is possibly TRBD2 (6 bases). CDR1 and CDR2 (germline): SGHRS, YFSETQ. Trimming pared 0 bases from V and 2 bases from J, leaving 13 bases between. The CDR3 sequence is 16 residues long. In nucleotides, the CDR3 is TGCGCCAGCAGCTTGGCCGGGCGGGACGACACAGATACGCAGTATTTT. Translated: CASSLAGRDDTDTQYF.

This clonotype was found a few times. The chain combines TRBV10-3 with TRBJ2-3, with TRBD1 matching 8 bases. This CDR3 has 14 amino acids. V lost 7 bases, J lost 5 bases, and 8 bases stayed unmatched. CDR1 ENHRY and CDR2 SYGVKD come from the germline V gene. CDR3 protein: CAITPGQVKDTQYF. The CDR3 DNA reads TGTGCCATCACTCCGGGACAGGTCAAAGATACGCAGTATTTT.

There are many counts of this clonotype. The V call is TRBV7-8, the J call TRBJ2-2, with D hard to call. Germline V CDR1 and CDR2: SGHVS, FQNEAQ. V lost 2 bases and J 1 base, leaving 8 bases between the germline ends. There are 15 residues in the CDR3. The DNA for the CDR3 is TGTGCCAGCAGCTTACATACGAGGAACACCGGGGAGCTGTTTTTT. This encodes CASSLHTRNTGELFF.

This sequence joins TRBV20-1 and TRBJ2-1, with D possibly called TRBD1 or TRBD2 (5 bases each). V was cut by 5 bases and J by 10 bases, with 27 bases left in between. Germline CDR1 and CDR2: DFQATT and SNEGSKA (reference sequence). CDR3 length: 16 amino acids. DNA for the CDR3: TGCAGTGCTCCATCCTCAGGAGCGCTCCTAGGGGAGGAGCAGTTCTTC. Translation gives CSAPSSGALLGEEQFF.

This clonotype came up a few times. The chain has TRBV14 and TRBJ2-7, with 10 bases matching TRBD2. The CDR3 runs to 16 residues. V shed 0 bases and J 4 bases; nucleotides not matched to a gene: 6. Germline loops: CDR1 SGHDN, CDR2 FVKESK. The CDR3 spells CASSQDGGLAVYEQYF. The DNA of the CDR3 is TGTGCCAGCAGCCAAGATGGCGGACTAGCGGTGTACGAGCAGTACTTC.

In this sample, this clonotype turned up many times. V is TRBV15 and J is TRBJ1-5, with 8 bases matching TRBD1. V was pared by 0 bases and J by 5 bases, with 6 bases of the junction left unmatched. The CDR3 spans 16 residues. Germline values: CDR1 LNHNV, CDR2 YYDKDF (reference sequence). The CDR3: CATSREAGGDYQPQHF. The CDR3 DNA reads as TGTGCCACCAGCAGAGAGGCAGGGGGCGATTATCAGCCCCAGCATTTT.

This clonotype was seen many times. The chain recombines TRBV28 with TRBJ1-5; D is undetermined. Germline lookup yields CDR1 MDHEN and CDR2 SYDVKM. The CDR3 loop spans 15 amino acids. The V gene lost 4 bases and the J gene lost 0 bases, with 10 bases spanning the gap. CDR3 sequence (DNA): TGTGCCAGCAGTTACTGGACGGTTAGCAATCAGCCCCAGCATTTT. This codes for CASSYWTVSNQPQHF.

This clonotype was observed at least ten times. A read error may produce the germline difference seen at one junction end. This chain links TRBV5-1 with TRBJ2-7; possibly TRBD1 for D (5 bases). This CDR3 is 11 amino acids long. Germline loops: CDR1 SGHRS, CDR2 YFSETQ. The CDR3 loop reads CASSLVPGKLF. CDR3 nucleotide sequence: TGCGCCAGCAGCTTGGTGCCAGGGAAACTCTTC.

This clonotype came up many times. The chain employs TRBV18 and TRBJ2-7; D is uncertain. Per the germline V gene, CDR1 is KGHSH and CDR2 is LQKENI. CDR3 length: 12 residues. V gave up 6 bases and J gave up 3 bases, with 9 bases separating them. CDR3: CASSLNRYEQYF. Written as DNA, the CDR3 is TGTGCCAGCTCCCTCAACCGCTACGAGCAGTACTTC.

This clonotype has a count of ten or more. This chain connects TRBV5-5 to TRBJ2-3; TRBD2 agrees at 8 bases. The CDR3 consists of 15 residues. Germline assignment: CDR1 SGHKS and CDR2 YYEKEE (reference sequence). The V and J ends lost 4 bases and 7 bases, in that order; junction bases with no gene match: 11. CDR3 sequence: CASSMGTSGDYTQYF. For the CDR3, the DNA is TGTGCCAGCAGCATGGGGACTAGTGGTGACTATACGCAGTATTTT.

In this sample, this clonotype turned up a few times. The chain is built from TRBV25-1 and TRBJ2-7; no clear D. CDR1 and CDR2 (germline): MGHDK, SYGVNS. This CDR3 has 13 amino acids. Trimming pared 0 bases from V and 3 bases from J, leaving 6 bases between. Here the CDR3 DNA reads TGTGCCAGCAGTGAATATGAGGTCTACGAGCAGTACTTC. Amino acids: CASSEYEVYEQYF.

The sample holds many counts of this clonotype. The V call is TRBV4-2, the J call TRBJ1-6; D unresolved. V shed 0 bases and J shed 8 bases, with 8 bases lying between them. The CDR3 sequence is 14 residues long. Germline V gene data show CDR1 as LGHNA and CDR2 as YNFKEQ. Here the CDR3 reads CASSQDRQDSPLHF. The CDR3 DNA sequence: TGTGCCAGCAGCCAAGATAGGCAGGATTCACCCCTCCACTTT.

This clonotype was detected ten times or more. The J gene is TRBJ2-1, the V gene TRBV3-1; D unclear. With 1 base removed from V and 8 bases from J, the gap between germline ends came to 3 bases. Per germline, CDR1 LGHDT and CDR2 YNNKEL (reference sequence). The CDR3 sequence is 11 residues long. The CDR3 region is CASSQAYEQFF. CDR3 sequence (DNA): TGTGCCAGCAGCCAAGCATATGAGCAGTTCTTC.

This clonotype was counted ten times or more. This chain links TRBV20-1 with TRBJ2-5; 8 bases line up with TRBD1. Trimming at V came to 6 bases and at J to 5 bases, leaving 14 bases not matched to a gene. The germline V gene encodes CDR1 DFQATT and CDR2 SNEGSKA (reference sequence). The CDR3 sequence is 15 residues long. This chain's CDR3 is CSARPLDRGEETQYF. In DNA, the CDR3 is TGCAGTGCCAGGCCCCTCGACAGGGGCGAGGAGACCCAGTACTTC.

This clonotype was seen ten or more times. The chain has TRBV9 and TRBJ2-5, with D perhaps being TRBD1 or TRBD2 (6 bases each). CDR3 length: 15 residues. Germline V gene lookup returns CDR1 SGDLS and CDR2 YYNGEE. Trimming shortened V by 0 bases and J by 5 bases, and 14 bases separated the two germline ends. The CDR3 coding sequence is TGTGCCAGCAGCGTAGAGTGGGGGGCGGGCGAGACCCAGTACTTC. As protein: CASSVEWGAGETQYF.

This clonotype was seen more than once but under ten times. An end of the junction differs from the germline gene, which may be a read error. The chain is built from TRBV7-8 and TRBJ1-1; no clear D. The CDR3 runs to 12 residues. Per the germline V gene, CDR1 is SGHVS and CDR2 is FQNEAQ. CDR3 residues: CDSSIQEGGAFF. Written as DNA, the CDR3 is TGTGACAGCAGCATCCAGGAGGGAGGAGCTTTCTTT.

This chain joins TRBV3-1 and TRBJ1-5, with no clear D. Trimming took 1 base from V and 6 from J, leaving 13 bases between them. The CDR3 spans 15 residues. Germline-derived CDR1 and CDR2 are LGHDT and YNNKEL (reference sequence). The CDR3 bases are TGTGCCAGCAGCCAAGGGGAACATGTGGGTCAGCCCCAGCATTTT. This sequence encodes CASSQGEHVGQPQHF.

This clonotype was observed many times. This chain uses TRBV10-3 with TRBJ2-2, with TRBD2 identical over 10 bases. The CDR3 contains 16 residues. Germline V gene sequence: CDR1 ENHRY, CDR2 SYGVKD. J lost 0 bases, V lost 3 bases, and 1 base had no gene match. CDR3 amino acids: CAISEGLAANTGELFF. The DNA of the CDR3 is TGTGCCATCAGTGAAGGACTAGCGGCGAACACCGGGGAGCTGTTTTTT.

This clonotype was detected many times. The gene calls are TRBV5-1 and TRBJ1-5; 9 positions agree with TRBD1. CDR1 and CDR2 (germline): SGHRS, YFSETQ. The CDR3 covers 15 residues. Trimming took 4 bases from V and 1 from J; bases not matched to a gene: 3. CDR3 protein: CASSPGTGSNQPQHF. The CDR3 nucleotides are TGCGCCAGCAGCCCCGGGACAGGGAGCAATCAGCCCCAGCATTTT.

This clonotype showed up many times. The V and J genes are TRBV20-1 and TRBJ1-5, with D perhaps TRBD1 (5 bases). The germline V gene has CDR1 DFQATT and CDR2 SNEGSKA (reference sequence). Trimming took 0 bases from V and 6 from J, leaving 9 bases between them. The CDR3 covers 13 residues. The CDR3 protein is CSARDSGTQPQHF. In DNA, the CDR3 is TGCAGTGCTAGAGATTCGGGGACTCAGCCCCAGCATTTT.

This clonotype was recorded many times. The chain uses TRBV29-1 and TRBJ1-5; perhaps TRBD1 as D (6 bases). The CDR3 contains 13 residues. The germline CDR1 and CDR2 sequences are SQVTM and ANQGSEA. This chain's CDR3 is CSVVGGTNQPQHF. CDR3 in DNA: TGCAGTGTCGTCGGCGGGACAAATCAGCCCCAGCATTTT.